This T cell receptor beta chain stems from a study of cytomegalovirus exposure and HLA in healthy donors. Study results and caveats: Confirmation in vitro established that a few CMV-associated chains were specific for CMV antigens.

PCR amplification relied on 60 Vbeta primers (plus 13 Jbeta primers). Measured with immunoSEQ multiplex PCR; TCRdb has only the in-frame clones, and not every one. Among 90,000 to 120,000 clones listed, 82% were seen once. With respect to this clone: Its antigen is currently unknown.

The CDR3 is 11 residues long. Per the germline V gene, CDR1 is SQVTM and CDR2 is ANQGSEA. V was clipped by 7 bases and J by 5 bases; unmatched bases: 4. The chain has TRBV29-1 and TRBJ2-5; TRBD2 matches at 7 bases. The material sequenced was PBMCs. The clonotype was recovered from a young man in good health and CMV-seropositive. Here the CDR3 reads CSGGGSETQYF. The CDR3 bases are TGCAGCGGGGGAGGGTCGGAGACCCAGTACTTC.